The subject of this entry is one T cell receptor (beta chain). The data are from a study of CD8+ T cells in alopecia areata. Study overall: Patients in the treated group were given tofacitinib by mouth, 5 to 10 mg twice a day.

Treatment: oral pan-JAK inhibitor, 5-10 mg twice daily. CDR1 and CDR2 from the germline V gene are SGHAT and FQNNGV. This CDR3 spans 10 amino acids. The V gene lost 5 bases and the J gene lost 7 bases, with 3 bases spanning the gap. cDNA reverse transcribed from extracted RNA served as the sequencing template. Clones were read by immunoSEQ multiplex PCR, and TCRdb kept only the in-frame ones, dropping some. This table holds some 110,000 clones, approximately 54% found once. The source material was CD8+ T cells sorted from blood, sampled at week 24, from a patient treated with tofacitinib. The receptor comes from a human donor with alopecia areata. The V gene is TRBV11-2, the J gene TRBJ2-1; D unresolved. CDR3 DNA sequence: TGTGCCAGCAGCGGGAATGAGCAGTTCTTC. It encodes CASSGNEQFF.